What follows are 32 T cell receptor gamma chains derived from one specimen sequenced in a study of Vδ1+ human thymocytes (dated by TCRdb to the late 2010s). General conclusions and limits of the study: In contrast to oligoclonal peripheral blood repertoires, thymic TRG and TRD repertoires appeared to be highly polyclonal with Gaussian CDR3 length distributions.

The data were produced on an Illumina MiSeq. RNA was isolated using the RNeasy mini kit, and reverse transcription was performed with Superscript III. CDR3 amplicons were produced by multiplex PCR using pooled V-gene forward primers and a constant-region reverse primer with Illumina adaptor overhangs. TCRdb processed the public reads again with the CATT caller, after which rows with matching DNA were combined. This sample holds some 6,500 gamma-chain clones; around 42% were observed only once. The ten largest clones add up to approximately 1.9% of the sample. These receptors' antigens are unknown. Sequenced sample: Vdelta1+ gamma-delta thymocytes from the thymus. The cell subset or site label on this specimen signifies: FACS-sorted CD3+ TCRalphabeta- TCRVdelta1+ TCRVdelta2- thymocytes. The receptors come from a boy under three years old who had congenital heart surgery.

V gene TRGV2 combines with J gene TRGJ1 or TRGJ2. Germline V gene data show CDR1 as EGSNGY and CDR2 as YDSYNSKV. This CDR3 is built from 13 residues. The J segment lost 3 bases and the V segment lost 1 base, leaving 3 bases of the junction unmatched. The CDR3 DNA reads TGTGCCACCTGGGACGGCCGTTATTATAAGAAACTCTTT. Translation gives CATWDGRYYKKLF.

No V gene was called, and the J gene is TRGJ1 or TRGJ2. This CDR3 has 12 amino acids. Here the CDR3 DNA reads TGTGCCACCGGGGACAGGGCTTATAAGAAACTCTTT. It yields the protein CATGDRAYKKLF.

This clone has just a few counts. The chain is built from TRGV5 and TRGJ1 or TRGJ2. CDR3 length: 12 residues. J gave up 5 bases and V 0 bases, and 1 base lay outside the gene matches. Germline V gene lookup returns CDR1 VINAFY and CDR2 YDVSNSKD. The CDR3 bases are TGTGCCACCTGGGACAGGGATTATAAGAAACTCTTT. This sequence encodes CATWDRDYKKLF.

This clone was seen more than once but under ten times. The rearrangement links TRGV5 to TRGJ1 or TRGJ2. TCRdb offers no J gene call, so here the DNA was matched to germline to obtain one. The CDR3 has 11 amino acids. Per the germline V gene, CDR1 is VINAFY and CDR2 is YDVSNSKD. V lost 0 bases to trimming and J lost 9 bases; unmatched junction nucleotides: 2. The CDR3: CATWDRIKKLF. The CDR3 nucleotides are TGTGCCACCTGGGACAGGATTAAGAAACTCTTT.

This clone was found a few times. Sequence at one end of the junction differs from germline and may be a read error. This rearrangement joins TRGV9 to TRGJ1 or TRGJ2. The CDR3 has 11 residues. Germline CDR1 and CDR2: GITISATS and ISYDGTV (reference sequence). CDR3 region: CALWDYYRKLF. CDR3 DNA sequence: TGTGCCTTGTGGGATTATTATAGGAAACTCTTT.

This clone was detected a few times. The rearrangement joins TRGV8 to TRGJ1 or TRGJ2. The CDR3 extends over 11 amino acids. J was trimmed by 11 bases and V by 6 bases; bases with no gene match: 10. Germline V lookup: CDR1 VENAVY, CDR2 YDSYNSRV. CDR3 nucleotide sequence: TGTGCCACCTGGAGACGGAAGGAGAAACTCTTT. Its protein is CATWRRKEKLF.

The V and J genes are TRGV2 and TRGJ1 or TRGJ2. TCRdb records no J gene; here it was assigned by comparing the DNA to germline. V dropped 2 bases and J dropped 11; count of bases not matched to a gene: 9. This CDR3 has 12 residues. Germline values: CDR1 EGSNGY, CDR2 YDSYNSKV. The CDR3: CATWDDKGQKLF. In nucleotides, the CDR3 is TGTGCCACCTGGGACGATAAGGGCCAGAAACTCTTT.

This clone was observed once. This chain connects TRGV4 to TRGJ1 or TRGJ2. Assignment of the J gene here rests on matching the DNA to germline, because TCRdb gives none. Germline V gene lookup returns CDR1 EGSTGY and CDR2 YDSYTSSV. This CDR3 has 11 amino acids. With V trimmed by 5 bases and J by 7 bases, 5 bases remained unmatched. CDR3 nucleotide sequence: TGTGCCACCTGGGCGGGATATAAGAAACTCTTT. Its translation: CATWAGYKKLF.

This sequence joins TRGV9 and TRGJ1 or TRGJ2. Here the J gene was assigned by germline matching of the DNA, as TCRdb has none. Trimming removed 0 bases from V and 10 bases from J; junction bases left unmatched: 3. The germline V gene encodes CDR1 GITISATS and CDR2 ISYDGTV (reference sequence). The CDR3 consists of 11 residues. The CDR3 bases are TGTGCCTTGTGGGAGGTGTACAAGAAACTCTTT. It encodes CALWEVYKKLF.

The chain has TRGV4 and TRGJ1 or TRGJ2. The J gene is absent in TCRdb and was assigned here via DNA matching to germline. The CDR3 extends over 13 amino acids. Germline values: CDR1 EGSTGY, CDR2 YDSYTSSV. Trimming cost V 0 bases and J 10 bases; bases outside gene matches: 9. The CDR3 DNA is TGTGCCACCTGGGATGGGCCGGGTAGCAAGAAACTCTTT. It specifies CATWDGPGSKKLF.

This clone was detected only once. The chain couples TRGV3 to TRGJ1 or TRGJ2. TCRdb records no J gene; here it was assigned by comparing the DNA to germline. J lost 4 bases, V lost 0 bases, and 24 bases had no gene match. Germline V gene lookup returns CDR1 VTNTFY and CDR2 YDVSTARD (reference sequence). The CDR3 is made up of 20 amino acids. This CDR3 reads CATWDRPGLPPIGLYYKKLF. The CDR3 DNA follows: TGTGCCACCTGGGACAGGCCGGGCCTCCCACCAATCGGATTATATTATAAGAAACTCTTT.

The chain couples TRGV4 to TRGJ1 or TRGJ2. TCRdb offers no J gene call, so here the DNA was matched to germline to obtain one. Per germline, CDR1 EGSTGY and CDR2 YDSYTSSV. After removal of 3 bases from V and 6 bases from J, the junction contained 5 bases not matched to a gene. This CDR3 has 12 residues. The CDR3 spells CATWDMVYKKLF. The CDR3, as DNA: TGTGCCACCTGGGATATGGTTTATAAGAAACTCTTT.

This chain links TRGV5 with TRGJ1 or TRGJ2. The J gene, missing from TCRdb, was assigned here through DNA to germline matching. CDR3 length: 18 amino acids. V shed 0 bases and J 5 bases; nucleotides not matched to a gene: 19. Per germline, CDR1 VINAFY and CDR2 YDVSNSKD. The CDR3 reads CATWDRQSLVPPDYKKLF. DNA for the CDR3: TGTGCCACCTGGGACAGGCAGAGCCTTGTCCCCCCGGATTATAAGAAACTCTTT.

Regarding this clone: A much larger clone lies one base from this, so it may be a read error. V gene TRGV3 combines with J gene TRGJ1 or TRGJ2. TCRdb gives no J gene; it was assigned here by matching the DNA to germline. CDR1 is VTNTFY, CDR2 YDVSTARD, per germline (reference sequence). Trimming removed 0 bases from V and 9 bases from J; junction bases left unmatched: 5. There are 12 residues in the CDR3. The CDR3 nucleotides read TGTGCCACCTGGGACAGGCACTTTAAGAAACTCTTT. Amino acids: CATWDRHFKKLF.

The J gene call is TRGJP2, but no V gene call exists. The CDR3 covers 12 residues. The CDR3 is CATWEGDWIKTF. CDR3 DNA sequence: TGTGCCACCTGGGAGGGGGATTGGATCAAGACGTTT.

This clone has only a few counts. V and J are TRGV9 and TRGJ1 or TRGJ2. Germline assignment: CDR1 GITISATS and CDR2 ISYDGTV (reference sequence). The V and J ends lost 2 bases and 9 bases, in that order; junction bases with no gene match: 4. This CDR3 is built from 11 residues. The CDR3 protein is CALWEARKKLF. The CDR3 DNA reads as TGTGCCTTGTGGGAGGCCCGTAAGAAACTCTTT.

This clone has more than one count but fewer than ten. The rearrangement links TRGV4 to TRGJ1 or TRGJ2. This CDR3 spans 16 amino acids. Germline CDR1 is EGSTGY and CDR2 is YDSYTSSV. Losses at the gene ends were 1 base for V and 1 base for J; bases not matched to a gene: 10. CDR3 loop: CATWDGTLPNYYKKLF. The CDR3 DNA follows: TGTGCCACCTGGGATGGAACACTACCAAATTATTATAAGAAACTCTTT.

This clone has a handful of counts. The chain carries TRGV3 and TRGJ1 or TRGJ2. The J gene, not given by TCRdb, was assigned here from a germline match of the nucleotide sequence. Germline V gene sequence: CDR1 VTNTFY, CDR2 YDVSTARD (reference sequence). The CDR3 has 13 residues. After removal of 0 bases from V and 10 bases from J, the junction contained 9 bases not matched to a gene. In DNA, the CDR3 is TGTGCCACCTGGGACAGGCGGGCCCCAAAGAAACTCTTT. It yields the protein CATWDRRAPKKLF.

This clone was detected once. The V gene is TRGV8, the J gene TRGJP2. TCRdb offers no J gene call, so here the DNA was matched to germline to obtain one. Trimming at V came to 4 bases and at J to 6 bases, leaving 5 bases not matched to a gene. CDR1 and CDR2 (germline): VENAVY, YDSYNSRV. The CDR3 spans 13 residues. The chain's CDR3 is CATWEEGDWIKTF. CDR3 nucleotides: TGTGCCACCTGGGAGGAGGGTGATTGGATCAAGACGTTT.

This chain connects TRGV5 to TRGJ1 or TRGJ2. TCRdb leaves out the J gene; it was filled in here by matching the DNA to germline. Germline-derived CDR1 and CDR2 are VINAFY and YDVSNSKD. The ends lost 5 bases at V and 12 bases at J; junction bases unmatched: 4. The CDR3 consists of 9 residues. CDR3 sequence: CATWVGKLF. In DNA, the CDR3 is TGTGCCACCTGGGTGGGGAAACTCTTT.

Only one count was recorded for this clone. For the J gene the call is TRGJ1 or TRGJ2; the V gene lacks a call. The CDR3 runs to 11 residues. The CDR3 DNA follows: TGCGCCACCTGGGCCCGGGCTAAGAAACTCTTT. Translation gives CATWARAKKLF.

The chain links TRGV5 to TRGJ1 or TRGJ2. CDR1 and CDR2 (germline): VINAFY, YDVSNSKD. CDR3 length equals 15 residues. The V segment lost 2 bases and the J segment 2 bases; nucleotides outside the gene matches: 9. The DNA of the CDR3 is TGTGCCACCTGGGACAAAGCGGGATATTATTATAAGAAACTCTTT. Its translation: CATWDKAGYYYKKLF.

By share, this clone ranks as medium-sized. This sequence joins TRGV5 and TRGJ1 or TRGJ2. The V gene's germline CDR1 is VINAFY and CDR2 YDVSNSKD. Trimming took 3 bases from V and 0 from J; bases not matched to a gene: 2. The CDR3 sequence is 13 residues long. The CDR3 loop reads CATWDENYYKKLF. The DNA of the CDR3 is TGTGCCACCTGGGACGAGAATTATTATAAGAAACTCTTT.

The V call is TRGV5, the J call TRGJ1 or TRGJ2. Germline matching of the DNA provided the J gene here, since TCRdb leaves it blank. CDR1 and CDR2 from the germline V gene are VINAFY and YDVSNSKD. The CDR3 spans 13 residues. Trimming took 3 bases from V and 5 from J; bases not matched to a gene: 7. CDR3: CATWDYLDYKKLF. The DNA for the CDR3 is TGTGCCACCTGGGACTATCTAGATTATAAGAAACTCTTT.

The V call is TRGV4, the J call TRGJ1 or TRGJ2. No J gene was available from TCRdb, and it was assigned here by a germline match of the DNA. CDR1 is EGSTGY, CDR2 YDSYTSSV, per germline. This CDR3 has 13 residues. With 5 bases clipped from V and 7 bases from J, the junction kept 11 bases outside the gene matches. DNA of the CDR3: TGTGCCACCTGGGGCCCCGTCGGGTATAAGAAACTCTTT. Translated, it gives CATWGPVGYKKLF.

The count of this clone is one. No V gene call was produced; the J gene was TRGJ1 or TRGJ2. The CDR3 contains 12 residues. CDR3 sequence reads: CATCDGGYKKLF. The DNA of the CDR3 is TGTGCCACCTGTGACGGTGGTTATAAGAAACTCTTT.

About this clone: Other DNA sequences in the sample encode the same CDR3. The gene calls are TRGV3 and TRGJ1 or TRGJ2. TCRdb offers no J gene call, so here the DNA was matched to germline to obtain one. Germline CDR1 is VTNTFY and CDR2 is YDVSTARD (reference sequence). The CDR3 spans 13 residues. Germline trimming cut 0 bases from V and 6 bases from J; bases unmatched to any gene: 5. The CDR3 loop is CATWDRPSYKKLF. In DNA form, the CDR3 reads TGTGCCACCTGGGACAGGCCAAGTTATAAGAAACTCTTT.

The genes are TRGV3 and TRGJ1 or TRGJ2. The J gene, missing from TCRdb, was assigned here through DNA to germline matching. The germline gives CDR1 VTNTFY, CDR2 YDVSTARD (reference sequence). The CDR3 is made up of 18 amino acids. V trimming: 0 bases; J trimming: 3 bases; junction bases outside the gene matches: 17. The DNA of the CDR3 is TGTGCCACCTGGGACAGGCGGGGCCCCCACACGTCTTATTATAAGAAACTCTTT. Translation gives CATWDRRGPHTSYYKKLF.

Concerning this clone itself: Within the sample, other DNA sequences also encode this same CDR3. This sequence joins TRGV4 and TRGJP2. TCRdb does not report a J gene; here it was assigned by matching the DNA to germline references. This CDR3 comprises 14 residues. V dropped 0 bases and J dropped 4; count of bases not matched to a gene: 2. Germline V gene lookup returns CDR1 EGSTGY and CDR2 YDSYTSSV. As DNA, the CDR3 is TGTGCCACCTGGGATGGGCTTAGTGATTGGATCAAGACGTTT. Translation: CATWDGLSDWIKTF.

This chain connects TRGV3 to TRGJP2. Trimming took 0 bases from V and 3 from J; bases not matched to a gene: 4. The CDR3 consists of 15 residues. Germline V gene sequence: CDR1 VTNTFY, CDR2 YDVSTARD (reference sequence). CDR3 DNA: TGTGCCACCTGGGACAGGCGTGGTAGTGATTGGATCAAGACGTTT. This translates into CATWDRRGSDWIKTF.

For this clone: Its ends do not fully match the called genes, so a read error is possible. The chain has TRGV4 and TRGJ1 or TRGJ2. The CDR3 is made up of 11 amino acids. Germline-derived CDR1 and CDR2 are EGSTGY and YDSYTSSV. DNA for the CDR3: TGTGCCACCGGGGATGGGCCAAAGAAACTCTTT. Encoded protein: CATGDGPKKLF.

The chain couples TRGV4 to TRGJ1 or TRGJ2. Since TCRdb gives no J gene, matching the DNA to germline was used here to assign it. Per germline, CDR1 EGSTGY and CDR2 YDSYTSSV. V trimming: 4 bases; J trimming: 3 bases; junction bases outside the gene matches: 12. The CDR3 has 15 amino acids. The CDR3 nucleotides read TGTGCCACCTGGGACCGGCGTGGACTTTATTATAAGAAACTCTTT. Translated, it gives CATWDRRGLYYKKLF.